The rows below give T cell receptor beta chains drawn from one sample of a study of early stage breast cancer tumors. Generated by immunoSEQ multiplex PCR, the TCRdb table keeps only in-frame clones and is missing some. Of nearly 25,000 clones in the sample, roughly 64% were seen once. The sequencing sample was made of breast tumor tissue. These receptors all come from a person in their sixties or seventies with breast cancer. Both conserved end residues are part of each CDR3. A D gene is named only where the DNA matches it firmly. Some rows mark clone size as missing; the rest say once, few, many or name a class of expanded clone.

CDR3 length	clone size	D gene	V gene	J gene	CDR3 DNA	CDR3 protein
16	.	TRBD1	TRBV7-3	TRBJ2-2	TGTGCCAGCAGCCAAGAGGGACAGGGTGGCGCCGGGGAGCTGTTTTTT	CASSQEGQGGAGELFF
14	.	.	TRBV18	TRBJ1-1	TGTGCCAGCTCTCTAATGGAGATTAACACTGAAGCTTTCTTT	CASSLMEINTEAFF
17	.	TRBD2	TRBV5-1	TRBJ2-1	TGCGCCAGCAGCTTGGAGACTAGCGGGAGGGCCTCCTATGAGCAGTTCTTC	CASSLETSGRASYEQFF
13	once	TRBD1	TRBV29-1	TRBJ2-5	TGCAGCGTGGAAGACAGGGGGCCCGAGACCCAGTACTTC	CSVEDRGPETQYF
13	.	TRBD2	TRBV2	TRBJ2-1	TGTGCCAGCAGTGAAGTCGGTAGCGGGGAGCAGTTCTTC	CASSEVGSGEQFF
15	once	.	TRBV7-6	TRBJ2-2	TGTGCCAGCAGCTTAGCGGCCACTAGTACCGGGGAGCTGTTTTTT	CASSLAATSTGELFF
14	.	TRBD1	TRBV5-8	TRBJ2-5	TGTGCCAGCAGCGGCGGGACAGGCCAAGAGACCCAGTACTTC	CASSGGTGQETQYF
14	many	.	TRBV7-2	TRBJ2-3	TGTGCCAGCAGCACAACGACTAGCACAGATACGCAGTATTTT	CASSTTTSTDTQYF
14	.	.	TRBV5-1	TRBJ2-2	TGCGCCAGCAGCTTTTCCGGGTACACCGGGGAGCTGTTTTTT	CASSFSGYTGELFF
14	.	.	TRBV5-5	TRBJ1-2	TGTGCCAGCAGCTTCCAGGGGCCCGACTATGGCTACACCTTC	CASSFQGPDYGYTF
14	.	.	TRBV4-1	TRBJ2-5	TGCGCCAGCAGCCAAGATCGGGGGAAAGAGACCCAGTACTTC	CASSQDRGKETQYF
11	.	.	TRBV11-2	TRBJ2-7	TGTGCCAGCAGATTATACCGGGACTCAAACTTC	CASRLYRDSNF
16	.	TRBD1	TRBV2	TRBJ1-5	TGTGCCAGCAGACCGGGACAGGGCCCGAGCAATCAGCCCCAGCATTTT	CASRPGQGPSNQPQHF
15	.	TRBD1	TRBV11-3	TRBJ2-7	TGTGCCAGCAGCTTATCGTCACAGGGGCTCTACGAGCAGTACTTC	CASSLSSQGLYEQYF
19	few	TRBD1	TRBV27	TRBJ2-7	TGTGCCAGCAGTCCCCGGACAGGGGGCGTGTTGCAGGGCCCCTACGAGCAGTACTTC	CASSPRTGGVLQGPYEQYF
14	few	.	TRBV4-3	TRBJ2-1	TGCGCCAGCAGCCAAGGACAACTCTACAATGAGCAGTTCTTC	CASSQGQLYNEQFF
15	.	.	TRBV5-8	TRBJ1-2	TGTGCCAGCAGCTTGAGGGTATCGGGGAACTATGGCTACACCTTC	CASSLRVSGNYGYTF
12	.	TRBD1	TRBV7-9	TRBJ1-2	TGTGCCAGCAGCTTTACAGGGGGGCAGGAAACCTTC	CASSFTGGQETF
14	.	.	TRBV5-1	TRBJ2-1	TGCGCCAGCAGCGCTTCCGCGGGGCACAATGAGCAGTTCTTC	CASSASAGHNEQFF
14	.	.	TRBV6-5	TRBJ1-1	TGTGCCAGCAGTTTCTACGACAGGAACACTGAAGCTTTCTTT	CASSFYDRNTEAFF
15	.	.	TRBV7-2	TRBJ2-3	TGTGCCAGCAGCTTAGGGGGCCCTAGAGTAGATACGCAGTATTTT	CASSLGGPRVDTQYF
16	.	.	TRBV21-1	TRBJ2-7	TGTGCCAGCAGACTACCTGGGGGACAGCTCTCCTACGAGCAGTACTTC	CASRLPGGQLSYEQYF
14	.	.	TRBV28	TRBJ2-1	TGTGCCAGCAGTTTGGGGACATACTACAATGAGCAGTTCTTC	CASSLGTYYNEQFF
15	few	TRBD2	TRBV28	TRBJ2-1	TGTGCCAGCAGTTTCCCGGGACTAGCGAACAATGAGCAGTTCTTC	CASSFPGLANNEQFF
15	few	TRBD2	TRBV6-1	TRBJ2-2	TGTGCCAGCAGTGAACTAGCGGGAGTTGGCGGGGAGCTGTTTTTT	CASSELAGVGGELFF
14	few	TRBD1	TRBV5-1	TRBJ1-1	TGCGCCAGCAGCGCCGGACAGGGAGGGACTGAAGCTTTCTTT	CASSAGQGGTEAFF
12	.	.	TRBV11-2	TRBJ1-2	TGTGCCAGCAGTGACAGCCGTTATGGCTACACCTTC	CASSDSRYGYTF
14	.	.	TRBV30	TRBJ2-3	TGTGCCTGGAGTTTGGGGGGGCTCGCAGATACGCAGTATTTT	CAWSLGGLADTQYF
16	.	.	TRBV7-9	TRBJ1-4	TGTGCCAGCAGCTTAGGACAACCCGGGGCTAATGAAAAACTGTTTTTT	CASSLGQPGANEKLFF
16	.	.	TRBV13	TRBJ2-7	TGTGCCAGCAGCTTAAACGGCGGCCTTGCTAAGGTCGAGCAGTACTTC	CASSLNGGLAKVEQYF
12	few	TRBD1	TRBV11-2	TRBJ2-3	TGTGCCAGCAGCTTAGGGACAGGGCCCTCGTATTTT	CASSLGTGPSYF
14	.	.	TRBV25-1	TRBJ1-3	TGTGCCAGCAGTGACCAACAGGGAAGAAACACCATATATTTT	CASSDQQGRNTIYF
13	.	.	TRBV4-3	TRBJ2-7	TGCGCCAGCAGCCAAAGGGGTGATTACGAGCAGTACTTC	CASSQRGDYEQYF
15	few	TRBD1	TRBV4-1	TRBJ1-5	TGCGCCAGCAGCCCAGGGGACAGGGAGGAACAGCCCCAGCATTTT	CASSPGDREEQPQHF